This TCR beta chain was sequenced in a study of blood T cell repertoires in COVID-19. Assay used: immunoSEQ multiplex PCR; TCRdb lists only in-frame clones, some missing. The sample has around 190,000 clones, 84% seen once. Sequencing was carried out using PBMCs or T cells enriched from blood (not recorded which). The origin of this receptor is a woman in her thirties who had been exposed to COVID-19.

DNA of the CDR3: TGTGCCAGCAGCCAAACAGGATCTAACTATGGCTACACCTTC. Amino acid sequence: CASSQTGSNYGYTF. V and J are TRBV6-5 and TRBJ1-2; D possibly corresponds to TRBD1 (5 bases). The CDR3 length is 14 residues. Germline CDR1 reads MNHEY; CDR2 reads SVGAGI. Trimming took off 6 bases at V and 0 bases at J, with 11 bases between the two ends.